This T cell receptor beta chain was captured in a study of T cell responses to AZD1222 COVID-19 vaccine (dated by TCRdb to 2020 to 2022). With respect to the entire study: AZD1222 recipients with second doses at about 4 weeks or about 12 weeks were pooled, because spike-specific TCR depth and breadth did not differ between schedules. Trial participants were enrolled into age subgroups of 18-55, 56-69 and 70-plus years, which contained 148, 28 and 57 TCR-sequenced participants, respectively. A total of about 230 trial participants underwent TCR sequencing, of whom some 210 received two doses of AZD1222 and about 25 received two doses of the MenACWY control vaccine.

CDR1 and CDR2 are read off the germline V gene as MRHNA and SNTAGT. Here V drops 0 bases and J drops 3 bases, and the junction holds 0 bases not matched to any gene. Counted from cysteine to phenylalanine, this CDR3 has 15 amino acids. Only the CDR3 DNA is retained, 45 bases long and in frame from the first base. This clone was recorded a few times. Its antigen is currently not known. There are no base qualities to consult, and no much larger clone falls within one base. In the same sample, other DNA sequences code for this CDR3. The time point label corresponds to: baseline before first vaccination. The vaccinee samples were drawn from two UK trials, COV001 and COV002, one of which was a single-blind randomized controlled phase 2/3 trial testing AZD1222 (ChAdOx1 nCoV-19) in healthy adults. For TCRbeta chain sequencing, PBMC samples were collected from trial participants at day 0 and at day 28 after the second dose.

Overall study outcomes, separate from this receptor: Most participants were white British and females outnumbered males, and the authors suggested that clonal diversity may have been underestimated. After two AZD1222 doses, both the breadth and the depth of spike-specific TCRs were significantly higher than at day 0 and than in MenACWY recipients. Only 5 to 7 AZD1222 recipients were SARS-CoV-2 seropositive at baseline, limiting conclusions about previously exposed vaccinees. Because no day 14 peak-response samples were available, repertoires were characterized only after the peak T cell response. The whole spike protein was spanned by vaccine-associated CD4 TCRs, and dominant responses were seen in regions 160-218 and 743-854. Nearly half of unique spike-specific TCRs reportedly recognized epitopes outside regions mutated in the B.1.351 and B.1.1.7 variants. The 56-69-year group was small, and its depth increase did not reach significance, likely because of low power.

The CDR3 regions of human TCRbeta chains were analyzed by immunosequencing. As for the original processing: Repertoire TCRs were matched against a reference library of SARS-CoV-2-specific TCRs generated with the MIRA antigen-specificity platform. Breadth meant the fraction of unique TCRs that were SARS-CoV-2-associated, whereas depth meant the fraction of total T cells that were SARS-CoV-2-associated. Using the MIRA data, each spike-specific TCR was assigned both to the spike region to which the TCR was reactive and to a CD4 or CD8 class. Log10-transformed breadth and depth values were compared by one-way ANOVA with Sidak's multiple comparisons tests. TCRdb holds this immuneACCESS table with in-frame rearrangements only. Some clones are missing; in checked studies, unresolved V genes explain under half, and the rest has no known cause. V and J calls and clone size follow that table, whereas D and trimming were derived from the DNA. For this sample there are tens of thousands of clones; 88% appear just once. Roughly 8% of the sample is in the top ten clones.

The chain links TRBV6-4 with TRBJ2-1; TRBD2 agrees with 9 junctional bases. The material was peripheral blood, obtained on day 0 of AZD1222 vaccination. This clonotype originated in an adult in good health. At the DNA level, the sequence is TGTGCCAGCAGTGACTCTAGCGGGAGCTACAATGAGCAGTTCTTC. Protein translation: CASSDSSGSYNEQFF.